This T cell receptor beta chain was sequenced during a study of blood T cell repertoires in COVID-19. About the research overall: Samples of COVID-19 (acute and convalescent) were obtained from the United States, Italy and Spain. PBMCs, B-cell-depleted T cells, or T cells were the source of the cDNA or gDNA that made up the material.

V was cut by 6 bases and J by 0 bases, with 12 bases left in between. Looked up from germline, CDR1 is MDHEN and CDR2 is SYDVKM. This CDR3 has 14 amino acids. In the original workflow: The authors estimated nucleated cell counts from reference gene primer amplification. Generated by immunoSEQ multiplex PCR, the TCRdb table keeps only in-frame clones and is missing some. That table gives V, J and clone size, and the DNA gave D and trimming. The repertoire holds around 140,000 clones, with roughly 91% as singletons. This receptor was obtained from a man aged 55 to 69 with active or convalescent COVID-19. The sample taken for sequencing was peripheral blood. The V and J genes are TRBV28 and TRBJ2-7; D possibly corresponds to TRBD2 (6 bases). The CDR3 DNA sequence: TGTGCCAGCAGACGACCGGGACTCTCCTACGAGCAGTACTTC. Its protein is CASRRPGLSYEQYF.